These 27 T cell receptor beta chains were sequenced from one sample in a study of T cells of healthy individuals. Each CDR3 protein gets one entry after TCRdb re-called the 5' RACE reads with MiXCR. The table records 90,000 to 100,000 distinct CDR3 sequences, 17% of them present only once. All receptors come from a human donor in good health.

The CDR3 DNA is TGTGCCAGCAGCTTCTCAGACGACATTCCGAACACCGGGGAGCTGTTTTTT. It specifies CASSFSDDIPNTGELFF. The chain recombines TRBV11-3 with TRBJ2-2; D not resolved. The CDR3 sequence is 17 residues long. The germline V gene has CDR1 SGHNT and CDR2 YENEEA. Trimming took off 3 bases at V and 0 bases at J, with 14 bases between the two ends.

The chain recombines TRBV20-1 with TRBJ1-4, with 7 bases lining up with TRBD1. CDR1 is DFQATT and CDR2 is SNEGSKA in the germline V gene (reference sequence). The CDR3 spans 13 residues. J gave up 6 bases and V 5 bases, and 6 bases lay outside the gene matches. The CDR3 DNA is TGCAGTGCTCAAGACAGGGTTGATGAAAAACTGTTTTTT. As protein: CSAQDRVDEKLFF.

This chain links TRBV9 with TRBJ1-3; D is undetermined. Deletions cut 3 bases from V and 5 bases from J, with 18 bases between. Looked up from germline, CDR1 is SGDLS and CDR2 is YYNGEE. The CDR3 has 16 residues. Written as DNA, the CDR3 is TGTGCCAGCAGCGACACTACAAAGATCGGGAGAAACACCATATATTTT. Translating it yields CASSDTTKIGRNTIYF.

The gene calls are TRBV20-1 and TRBJ2-3; a possible D gene is TRBD2 (6 bases). Trimming removed 3 bases from V and 3 bases from J, with 13 bases in between. Germline lookup yields CDR1 DFQATT and CDR2 SNEGSKA (reference sequence). The CDR3 totals 14 residues. The DNA of the CDR3 is TGCAGTGCTAGCCCGACGCGGGGTACAGATACGCAGTATTTT. Its protein is CSASPTRGTDTQYF.

The V call is TRBV7-8, the J call TRBJ2-3, with 7 nucleotides matching TRBD2. The CDR3 spans 18 residues. With 6 bases clipped from V and 2 bases from J, the junction kept 17 bases outside the gene matches. Per germline, CDR1 SGHVS and CDR2 FQNEAQ. The CDR3 here is CASRGGETPPRNTDTQYF. The CDR3 DNA reads TGTGCCAGCAGGGGGGGGGAGACTCCACCCAGAAACACAGATACGCAGTATTTT.

The rearrangement joins TRBV6-2 or TRBV6-3 to TRBJ2-1; D might be TRBD1 (6 bases). Germline V gene lookup returns CDR1 MNHEY and CDR2 SVGEGT. The CDR3 has 13 amino acids. V was trimmed by 7 bases and J by 4 bases, leaving 11 bases between them. CDR3 in amino acids: CASKGTLYNEQFF. The DNA for the CDR3 is TGTGCCAGCAAGGGGACACTATACAATGAGCAGTTCTTC.

This clonotype appeared many times. The chain links TRBV5-5 to TRBJ1-6, with D unclear. Per the germline V gene, CDR1 is SGHKS and CDR2 is YYEKEE (reference sequence). This CDR3 region has 15 residues. V lost 1 base, J lost 9 bases, and 14 bases lay in between. The CDR3 region is CASSLLVASSSPLHF. The CDR3 DNA sequence: TGTGCCAGCAGCTTGTTGGTGGCCTCAAGTTCACCCCTCCACTTT. Drawing the rest from reference TRBV5-5 and TRBJ1-6, the complete variable domain is DAGVTQSPTHLIKTRGQQVTLRCSPISGHKSVSWYQQVLGQGPQFIFQYYEKEERGRGNFPDRFSARQFPNYSSELNVNALLLGDSALYLCASSLLVASSSPLHFGNGTRLTVT.

This chain connects TRBV24-1 to TRBJ1-1; D possibly corresponds to TRBD1 (5 bases). Germline values: CDR1 KGHDR, CDR2 SFDVKD. V was cut by 0 bases and J by 6 bases, with 7 bases left in between. There are 13 residues in the CDR3. For the CDR3, the DNA is TGTGCCACCAGTGATTTGCAGGGATCTGAAGCTTTCTTT. This translates into CATSDLQGSEAFF.

This chain connects TRBV28 to TRBJ2-1; unclear D gene. The CDR3 totals 12 residues. V was pared by 7 bases and J by 9 bases, with 13 bases between. The germline gives CDR1 MDHEN, CDR2 SYDVKM. The CDR3 spells CASTPGQFEQFF. CDR3 sequence (DNA): TGTGCCAGCACCCCCGGCCAGTTTGAGCAGTTCTTC.

This clonotype has ten or more counts. V usage is TRBV6-6 and J usage is TRBJ2-6, with 7 bases lining up with TRBD1. V shed 8 bases, J shed 0 bases, and the junction held 13 bases outside the gene matches. The CDR3 is 18 residues long. Germline CDR1 is MNHNY and CDR2 is SVGAGI (reference sequence). In DNA form, the CDR3 reads TGTGCCAGCCGCTTTAGACAGGGCTCCCTCTCTGGGGCCAACGTCCTGACTTTC. This encodes CASRFRQGSLSGANVLTF.

This clonotype showed up just a few times. V is TRBV6-6 and J is TRBJ1-6; D unresolved. CDR1 is MNHNY, CDR2 SVGAGI, per germline (reference sequence). The V gene lost 7 bases and the J gene lost 10 bases, with 20 bases spanning the gap. The CDR3 contains 15 residues. CDR3 residues: CASTLQRKEGSPLHF. The CDR3 DNA follows: TGTGCCAGCACCCTACAAAGGAAAGAGGGATCACCCCTCCACTTT.

The rearrangement links TRBV11-3 to TRBJ2-2; D is uncertain. Germline-derived CDR1 and CDR2 are SGHNT and YENEEA. The CDR3 is 11 amino acids. The V end was cut by 6 bases, the J end by 8 bases, with 7 bases between. CDR3: CASRDEGELFF. The CDR3 DNA is TGTGCCAGCAGGGACGAAGGGGAGCTGTTTTTT.

This clonotype was observed a handful of times. The CDR3 sequence: CASIWVAGSGEQYF. The CDR3 coding sequence is TGTGCCAGCATATGGGTAGCGGGATCGGGGGAGCAGTACTTC. The rearrangement uses TRBV2 and TRBJ2-7, with TRBD2 matching over 8 bases. With V trimmed by 7 bases and J by 7 bases, 12 bases remained unmatched. The V gene's germline CDR1 is SNHLY and CDR2 FYNNEI. This CDR3 contains 14 residues.

This clonotype was seen ten or more times. CDR3 sequence (DNA): TGTGCCAGCAGCAGAGACAGGGATAGCAATCAGCCCCAGCATTTT. This codes for CASSRDRDSNQPQHF. This sequence joins TRBV6-1 and TRBJ1-5; 7 bases are a match to TRBD1. This CDR3 has 15 residues. The V and J ends lost 6 bases and 0 bases, in that order; junction bases with no gene match: 5. Germline V gives CDR1 MNHNS, CDR2 SASEGT.

This clonotype has ten or more counts. The chain links TRBV20-1 to TRBJ1-2; TRBD1 matches at 8 bases. The V gene's germline CDR1 is DFQATT and CDR2 SNEGSKA (reference sequence). V shed 5 bases and J 10 bases; nucleotides not matched to a gene: 9. CDR3 size: 12 residues. CDR3 sequence: CSAPMGQVDYTF. CDR3 in DNA: TGCAGTGCTCCGATGGGACAGGTGGACTACACCTTC.

This clonotype was counted at least ten times. This rearrangement joins TRBV9 to TRBJ1-6, with D hard to call. This CDR3 is built from 12 residues. Trimming stripped 1 base from V and 7 bases from J, with 3 bases between. Germline lookup yields CDR1 SGDLS and CDR2 YYNGEE. CDR3 amino acids: CASSVNNSPLHF. DNA for the CDR3: TGTGCCAGCAGCGTAAACAATTCACCCCTCCACTTT.

In this sample, this clonotype turned up a few times. This chain joins TRBV2 and TRBJ1-3, with TRBD1 identical over 9 bases. The trim removed 6 bases at V and 7 bases at J, leaving 7 bases unmatched. CDR1 and CDR2 from the germline V gene are SNHLY and FYNNEI. The length of the CDR3 is 14 residues. The CDR3 coding sequence is TGTGCCAGCAGCCCAGGACAGGGGACGAACACCATATATTTT. It codes for CASSPGQGTNTIYF.

This chain connects TRBV7-9 to TRBJ1-6, with TRBD1 matching 8 bases. This CDR3 spans 14 amino acids. Trimming took 5 bases from V and 10 from J; bases not matched to a gene: 7. CDR1 and CDR2 from the germline V gene are SEHNR and FQNEAQ (reference sequence). This CDR3 is CASSQGTGESPLHF. The CDR3 DNA is TGTGCCAGCAGCCAAGGGACAGGCGAGTCACCCCTCCACTTT.

As concerns this clonotype: The junction shows a germline mismatch at one end, possibly a read error. This chain uses TRBV4-2 with TRBJ2-4, with D perhaps TRBD2 (5 bases). The CDR3 consists of 20 residues. CDR1 and CDR2 (germline): LGHNA, YNFKEQ. CDR3 DNA sequence: TGTGCCAGCAGCGAAGACTTTAAGCGGCTCCAAATTTTAGCCAAAAACATTCAGTACTTC. Protein sequence: CASSEDFKRLQILAKNIQYF.

Ten or more counts support this clonotype. V usage is TRBV12-3 or TRBV12-4 and J usage is TRBJ1-1; D unresolved. V was cut by 0 bases and J by 7 bases, with 9 bases left in between. The CDR3 consists of 13 residues. CDR3 amino acids: CASSLALPSEAFF. The CDR3 DNA sequence: TGTGCCAGCAGTTTAGCCCTTCCAAGTGAAGCTTTCTTT.

V gene TRBV11-2 combines with J gene TRBJ1-2; D gene uncertain. This CDR3 spans 17 amino acids. The ends were cut back, 4 bases at V and 1 base at J, with 19 bases in the middle. CDR1 is SGHAT, CDR2 FQNNGV, per germline. In nucleotides, the CDR3 is TGTGCCAGCAGCTCGATTAGCCGAGGGATTCGTAACTATGGCTACACCTTC. Amino acid sequence: CASSSISRGIRNYGYTF.

Ten or more counts support this clonotype. The chain carries TRBV19 and TRBJ1-6; D is perhaps TRBD1 (5 bases). The CDR3 is 12 amino acids. V was cut by 11 bases and J by 2 bases, with 7 bases left in between. Germline loops: CDR1 LNHDA, CDR2 SQIVND (reference sequence). DNA for the CDR3: TGTGCCGCGGGACCCTATAATTCACCCCTCCACTTT. This gives the protein CAAGPYNSPLHF.

The V gene is TRBV12-3 or TRBV12-4, the J gene TRBJ1-5; 8 nucleotides match TRBD1. V dropped 3 bases and J dropped 9; count of bases not matched to a gene: 7. The CDR3 sequence is 14 residues long. CDR3 residues: CASSLTGVDGPQHF. The DNA for the CDR3 is TGTGCCAGCAGTTTGACAGGGGTTGATGGGCCCCAGCATTTT.

This chain connects TRBV20-1 to TRBJ2-1, with TRBD2 matching 10 bases. Germline values: CDR1 DFQATT, CDR2 SNEGSKA (reference sequence). The trim removed 6 bases at V and 7 bases at J, leaving 9 bases unmatched. The CDR3 is 14 residues long. Written as DNA, the CDR3 is TGCAGTGCCCATGGGGTTAGCGGGAGGAATGAGCAGTTCTTC. Its translation is CSAHGVSGRNEQFF.

The gene calls are TRBV7-9 and TRBJ2-4, with 10 bases that match TRBD2. The ends lost 5 bases at V and 3 bases at J; junction bases unmatched: 13. The CDR3 contains 18 residues. Germline CDR1 SEHNR, CDR2 FQNEAQ (reference sequence). The CDR3 protein is CASSPALLAGGNKNIQYF. CDR3 sequence (DNA): TGTGCCAGCAGCCCTGCGCTCTTAGCGGGGGGAAACAAAAACATTCAGTACTTC.

The rearrangement joins TRBV29-1 to TRBJ2-1; perhaps TRBD2 as D (5 bases). CDR3 size: 12 residues. Per the germline V gene, CDR1 is SQVTM and CDR2 is ANQGSEA. V gave up 7 bases and J gave up 4 bases, with 11 bases separating them. CDR3 nucleotides: TGCAGCGGCTCACGGGATTACAATGAGCAGTTCTTC. Translating gives CSGSRDYNEQFF.

The rearrangement joins TRBV20-1 to TRBJ2-3; a weak D match, TRBD2 (5 bases). The germline gives CDR1 DFQATT, CDR2 SNEGSKA (reference sequence). The CDR3 sequence is 15 residues long. Trimming shortened V by 5 bases and J by 1 base, and 16 bases separated the two germline ends. CDR3 bases: TGCAGTGCTGTTCAAGCCAAGAGGGGCACAGATACGCAGTATTTT. Its protein is CSAVQAKRGTDTQYF.